This entry lists 3 T cell receptor beta chains sequenced from one sample in a study of ipilimumab plus nivolumab after autologous stem cell transplantation. Profiling relied on immunoSEQ multiplex PCR, and the TCRdb table lists in-frame clones only, not all of them. This table has about 20,000 clones, 70% to 85% appearing once. The sequenced sample was PBMCs, obtained in a trial of ipilimumab plus nivolumab as post-transplant consolidation. Receptor source: a male donor with diffuse large B-cell lymphoma.

This rearrangement joins TRBV4-1 to TRBJ2-3, with a possible D match to TRBD2 (5 bases). The germline V gene has CDR1 MGHRA and CDR2 YSYEKL. CDR3 size: 16 residues. Trimming took off 1 base at V and 6 bases at J, with 17 bases between the two ends. The CDR3 DNA is TGCGCCAGCAGCCAAGTTAGACCGGGAAGGGTCGATACGCAGTATTTT. Translation gives CASSQVRPGRVDTQYF.

This rearrangement joins TRBV30 to TRBJ2-7; D is unclear. Germline V CDR1 and CDR2: GTSNPN, SVGIG (reference sequence). Trimming removed 2 bases from V and 0 bases from J, with 8 bases in between. This CDR3 contains 13 residues. This CDR3 is CAWSPLVSYEQYF. The CDR3 DNA reads TGTGCCTGGAGTCCCCTAGTCTCCTACGAGCAGTACTTC.

CDR3 nucleotide sequence: TGTGCCAGCAGTCCCGTGGAGGGGGAGCAGTTCTTC. Its translation: CASSPVEGEQFF. This chain links TRBV2 with TRBJ2-1, with D maybe TRBD2 (6 bases). The CDR3 is 12 amino acids. The V gene lost 5 bases and the J gene lost 10 bases, with 12 bases spanning the gap. CDR1 is SNHLY and CDR2 is FYNNEI in the germline V gene.